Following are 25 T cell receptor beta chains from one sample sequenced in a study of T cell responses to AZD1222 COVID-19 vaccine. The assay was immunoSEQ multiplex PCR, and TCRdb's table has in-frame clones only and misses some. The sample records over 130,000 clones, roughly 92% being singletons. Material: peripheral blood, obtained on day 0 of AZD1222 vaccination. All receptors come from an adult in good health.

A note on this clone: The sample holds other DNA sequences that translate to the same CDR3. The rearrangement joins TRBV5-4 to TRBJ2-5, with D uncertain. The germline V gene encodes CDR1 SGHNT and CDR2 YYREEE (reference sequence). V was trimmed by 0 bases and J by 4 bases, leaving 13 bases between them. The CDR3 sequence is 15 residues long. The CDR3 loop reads CASSLDPGRRETQYF. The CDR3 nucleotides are TGTGCCAGCAGCTTGGATCCAGGCCGGCGAGAGACCCAGTACTTC.

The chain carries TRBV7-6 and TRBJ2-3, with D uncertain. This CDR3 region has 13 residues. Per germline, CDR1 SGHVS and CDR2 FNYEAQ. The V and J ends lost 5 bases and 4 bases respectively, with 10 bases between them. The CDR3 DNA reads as TGTGCCAGCAGCCTCGGCGCGGCAGATACGCAGTATTTT. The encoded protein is CASSLGAADTQYF.

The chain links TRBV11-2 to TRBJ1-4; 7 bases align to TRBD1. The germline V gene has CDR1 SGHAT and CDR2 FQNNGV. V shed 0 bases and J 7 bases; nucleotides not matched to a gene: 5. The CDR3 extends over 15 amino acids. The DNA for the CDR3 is TGTGCCAGCAGCTTAGATAGGGGGCGCGGTGAAAAACTGTTTTTT. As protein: CASSLDRGRGEKLFF.

CDR3 nucleotide sequence: TGTGCCACCCGAGACGGTCCGTCTAGAGGGTTCAGCAATGAGCAGTTCTTC. This translates into CATRDGPSRGFSNEQFF. V gene TRBV24-1 combines with J gene TRBJ2-1; perhaps TRBD2 as D (5 bases). CDR1 and CDR2 (germline): KGHDR, SFDVKD. Trimming took off 9 bases at V and 6 bases at J, with 26 bases between the two ends. There are 17 residues in the CDR3.

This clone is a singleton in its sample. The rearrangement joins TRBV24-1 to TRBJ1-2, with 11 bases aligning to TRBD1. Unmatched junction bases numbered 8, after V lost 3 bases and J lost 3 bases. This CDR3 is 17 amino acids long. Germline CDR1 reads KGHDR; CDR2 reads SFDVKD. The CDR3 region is CATSDRTGGGGDYGYTF. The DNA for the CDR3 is TGTGCCACCAGTGATCGGACAGGGGGCGGCGGGGACTATGGCTACACCTTC.

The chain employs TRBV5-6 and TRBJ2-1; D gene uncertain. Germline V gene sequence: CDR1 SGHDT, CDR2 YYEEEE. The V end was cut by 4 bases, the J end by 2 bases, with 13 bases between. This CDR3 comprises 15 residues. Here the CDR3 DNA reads TGTGCCAGCAGCCCCCCAGCGACACCCTACAATGAGCAGTTCTTC. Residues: CASSPPATPYNEQFF.

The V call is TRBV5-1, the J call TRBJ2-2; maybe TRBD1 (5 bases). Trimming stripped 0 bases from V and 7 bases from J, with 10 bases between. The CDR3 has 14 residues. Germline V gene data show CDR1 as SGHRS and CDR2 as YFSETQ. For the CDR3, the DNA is TGCGCCAGCAGCTTGGAGACAGAGGACGGGGAGCTGTTTTTT. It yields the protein CASSLETEDGELFF.

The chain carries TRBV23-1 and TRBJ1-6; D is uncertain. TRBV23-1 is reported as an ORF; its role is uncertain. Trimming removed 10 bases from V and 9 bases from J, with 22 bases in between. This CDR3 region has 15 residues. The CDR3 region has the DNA TGCGCCACCGTCGTTCGATTCCAAGACGGTTCACCCCTCCACTTT. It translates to CATVVRFQDGSPLHF.

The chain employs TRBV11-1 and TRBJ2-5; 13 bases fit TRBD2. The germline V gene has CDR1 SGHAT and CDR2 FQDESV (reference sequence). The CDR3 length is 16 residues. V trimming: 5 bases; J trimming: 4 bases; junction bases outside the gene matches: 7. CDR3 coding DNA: TGTGCCAGCAGCCGACGACTAGCGGGGGGTACAGAGACCCAGTACTTC. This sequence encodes CASSRRLAGGTETQYF.

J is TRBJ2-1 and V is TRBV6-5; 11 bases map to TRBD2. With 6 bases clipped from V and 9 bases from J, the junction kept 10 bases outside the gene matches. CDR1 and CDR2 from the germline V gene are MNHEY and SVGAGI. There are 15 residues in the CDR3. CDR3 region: CASRTGLAGTGEQFF. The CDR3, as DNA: TGTGCCAGCAGGACCGGACTAGCGGGTACGGGTGAGCAGTTCTTC.

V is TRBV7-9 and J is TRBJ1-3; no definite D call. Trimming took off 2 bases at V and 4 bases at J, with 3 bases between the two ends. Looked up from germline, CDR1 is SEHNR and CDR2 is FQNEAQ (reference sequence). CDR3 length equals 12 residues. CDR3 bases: TGTGCCAGCAGCTTAAGAGGAAACACCATATATTTT. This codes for CASSLRGNTIYF. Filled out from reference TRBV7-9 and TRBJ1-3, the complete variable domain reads DTGVSQNPRHKITKRGQNVTFRCDPISEHNRLYWYRQTLGQGPEFLTYFQNEAQLEKSRLLSDRFSAERPKGSFSTLEIQRTEQGDSAMYLCASSLRGNTIYFGEGSWLTVV.

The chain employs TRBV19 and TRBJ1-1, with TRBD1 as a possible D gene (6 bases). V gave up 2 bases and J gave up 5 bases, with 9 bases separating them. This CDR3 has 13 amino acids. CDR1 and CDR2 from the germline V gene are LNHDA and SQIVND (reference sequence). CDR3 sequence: CASSIPGDTEAFF. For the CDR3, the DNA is TGTGCCAGTAGTATACCAGGGGATACTGAAGCTTTCTTT.

CDR3 region: CASSLEGRQPQHF. The CDR3 bases are TGTGCCAGCAGTTTGGAAGGGCGCCAGCCCCAGCATTTT. The chain joins TRBV12-3 or TRBV12-4 to TRBJ1-5; D gene unclear. This CDR3 is built from 13 residues. V lost 3 bases and J 7 bases, leaving 10 bases between the germline ends.

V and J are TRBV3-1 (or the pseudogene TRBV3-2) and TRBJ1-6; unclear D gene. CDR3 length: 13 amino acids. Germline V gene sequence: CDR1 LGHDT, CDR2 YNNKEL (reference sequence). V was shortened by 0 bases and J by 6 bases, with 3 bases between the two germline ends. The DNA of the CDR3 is TGTGCCAGCAGCCAAGAAGGTAATTCACCCCTCCACTTT. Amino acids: CASSQEGNSPLHF.

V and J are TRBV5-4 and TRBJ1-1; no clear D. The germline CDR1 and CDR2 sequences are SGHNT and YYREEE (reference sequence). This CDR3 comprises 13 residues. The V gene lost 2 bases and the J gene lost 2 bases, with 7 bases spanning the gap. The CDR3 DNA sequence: TGTGCCAGCAGCTTTCAGATCAACACTGAAGCTTTCTTT. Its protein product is CASSFQINTEAFF.

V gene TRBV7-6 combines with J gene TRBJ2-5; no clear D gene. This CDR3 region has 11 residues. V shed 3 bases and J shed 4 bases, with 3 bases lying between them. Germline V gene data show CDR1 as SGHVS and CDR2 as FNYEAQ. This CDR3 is CASSFAETQYF. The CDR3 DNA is TGTGCCAGCAGCTTTGCAGAGACCCAGTACTTC.

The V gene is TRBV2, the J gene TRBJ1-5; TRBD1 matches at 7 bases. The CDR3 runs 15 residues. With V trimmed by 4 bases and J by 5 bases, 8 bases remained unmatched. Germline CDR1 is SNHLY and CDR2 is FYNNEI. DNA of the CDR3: TGTGCCAGCAGTGGGCAGGGGGGGAGACATCAGCCCCAGCATTTT. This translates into CASSGQGGRHQPQHF.

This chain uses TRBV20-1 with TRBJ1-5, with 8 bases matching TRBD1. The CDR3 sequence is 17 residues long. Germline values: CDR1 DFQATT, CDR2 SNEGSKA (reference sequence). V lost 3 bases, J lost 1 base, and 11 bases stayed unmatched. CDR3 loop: CSASEARAGGSNQPQHF. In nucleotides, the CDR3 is TGCAGTGCTAGTGAAGCGCGGGCAGGGGGCAGCAATCAGCCCCAGCATTTT.

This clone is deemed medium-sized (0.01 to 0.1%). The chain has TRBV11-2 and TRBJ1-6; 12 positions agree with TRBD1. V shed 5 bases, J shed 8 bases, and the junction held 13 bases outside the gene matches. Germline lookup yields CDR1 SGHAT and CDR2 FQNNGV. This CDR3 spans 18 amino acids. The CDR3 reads CASSPGQGASIGHSPLHF. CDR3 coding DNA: TGTGCCAGCAGCCCGGGACAGGGGGCTTCTATTGGTCATTCACCCCTCCACTTT.

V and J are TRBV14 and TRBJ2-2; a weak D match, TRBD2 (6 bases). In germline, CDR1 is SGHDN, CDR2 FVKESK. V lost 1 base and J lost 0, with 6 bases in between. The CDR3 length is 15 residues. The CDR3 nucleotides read TGTGCCAGCAGCCAAGGCGGGACGAACACCGGGGAGCTGTTTTTT. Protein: CASSQGGTNTGELFF.

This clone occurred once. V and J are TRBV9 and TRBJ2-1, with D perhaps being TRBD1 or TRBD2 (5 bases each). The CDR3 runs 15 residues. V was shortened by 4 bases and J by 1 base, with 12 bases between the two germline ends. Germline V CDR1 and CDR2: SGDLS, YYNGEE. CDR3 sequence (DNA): TGTGCCAGCAGCTCCCGAGAGGGGTCCTACAATGAGCAGTTCTTC. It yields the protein CASSSREGSYNEQFF.

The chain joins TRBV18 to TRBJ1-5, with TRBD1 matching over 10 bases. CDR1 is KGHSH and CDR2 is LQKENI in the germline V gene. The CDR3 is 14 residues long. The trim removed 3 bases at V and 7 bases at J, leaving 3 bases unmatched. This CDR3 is CASSPGTGEQPQHF. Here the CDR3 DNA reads TGTGCCAGCTCACCCGGGACAGGGGAACAGCCCCAGCATTTT.

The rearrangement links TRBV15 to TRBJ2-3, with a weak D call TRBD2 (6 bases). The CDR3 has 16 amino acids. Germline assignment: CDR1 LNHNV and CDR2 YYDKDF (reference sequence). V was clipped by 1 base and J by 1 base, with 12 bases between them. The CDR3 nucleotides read TGTGCCACCAGCAGAGGCCCCGGGAGAGGCACAGATACGCAGTATTTT. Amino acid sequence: CATSRGPGRGTDTQYF.

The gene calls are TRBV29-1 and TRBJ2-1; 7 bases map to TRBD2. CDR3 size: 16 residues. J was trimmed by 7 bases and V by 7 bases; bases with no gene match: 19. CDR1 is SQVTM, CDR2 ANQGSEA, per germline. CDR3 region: CSGSFGGGRANNEQFF. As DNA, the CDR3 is TGCAGCGGGTCGTTTGGTGGGGGGAGGGCCAATAATGAGCAGTTCTTC.

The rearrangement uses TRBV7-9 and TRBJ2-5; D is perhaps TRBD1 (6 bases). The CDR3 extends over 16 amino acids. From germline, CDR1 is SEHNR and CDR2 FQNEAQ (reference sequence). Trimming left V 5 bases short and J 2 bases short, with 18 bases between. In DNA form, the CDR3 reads TGTGCCAGCAGCACAGGGACCTCCCCGAGGCAAGAGACCCAGTACTTC. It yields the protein CASSTGTSPRQETQYF.